This T cell receptor beta chain was sequenced in a study of graft-versus-host responses after intestinal transplantation. Study in general: Transplantation in recipients was multivisceral, liver-intestinal, or isolated intestinal. Recipients across the board were started on anti-thymocyte globulin induction, then kept on tacrolimus and steroids for roughly 3 years.

In the case of this clone: Its matching antigen is unknown.

TCRdb's table, derived via immunoSEQ multiplex PCR, lists solely in-frame clones and lacks some. The sample lists roughly 97,000 clones, 87% occurring once. Germline assignment: CDR1 SGHDN and CDR2 FVKESK. The CDR3 is 16 residues long. J lost 6 bases, V lost 1 base, and 9 bases had no gene match. Study-wide points: Some GvH clones were seen earlier in gut or blood, suggesting intestinal origin. Those patients showing graft-donor T cell macrochimerism displayed high graft-versus-host to host-versus-graft clonal ratios in allografts.

The material sequenced was unstimulated CD4+ T cells sorted from spleen or lymph node cells, taken before intestinal transplant. The clonotype originates from a human donor who received an intestinal transplant. This chain uses TRBV14 with TRBJ1-2; 9 positions agree with TRBD1. The CDR3 is CASSQVRDRVQNGYTF. CDR3 in DNA: TGTGCCAGCAGCCAAGTCCGGGACAGGGTCCAGAATGGCTACACCTTC.